The present TCR beta chain was sequenced within a study of blood T cell repertoires in COVID-19. As for the study in general: Italy, Spain and the United States were the sources of the convalescent and acute COVID-19 samples. Sources were T cells, B-cell-depleted T cells, or PBMCs; the material itself was cDNA or gDNA.

Participants' reported clinical history set cohort assignment. Here immunoSEQ multiplex PCR was the method, and the copy in TCRdb shows in-frame clones only, minus some. The table records 250,000 to 350,000 clones, about nine tenths of them present only once. V lost 5 bases and J lost 1; bases outside the gene matches: 2. The CDR3 is 14 amino acids. Germline V gene lookup returns CDR1 SGHTA and CDR2 FQGNSA. Concerning this clone: The sample contains more than one DNA sequence encoding this CDR3.

The chain uses TRBV7-2 and TRBJ1-3; 7 bases map to TRBD1. Sequencing was performed on PBMCs or T cells enriched from blood (not recorded which). This receptor was obtained from a man aged 55 to 70 who had recovered from COVID-19. CDR3 in DNA: TGTGCCAGCAGCAGGGACAGTTCTGGAAACACCATATATTTT. Protein: CASSRDSSGNTIYF.